One sample yielded the 10 T cell receptor beta chains listed below, sequenced in a study of blood T cells in healthy people across ages. Sample-barcoded 5' priming and a J-beta primer mix drove a second PCR of about 6 to 12 cycles. TCRdb re-derived calls from the 5' RACE reads in MiXCR, one entry per CDR3 protein. The table has 800,000 to 950,000 distinct CDR3 sequences, roughly 34% seen once. Sequences were obtained from blood. The source of these receptors is a man in his late teens or twenties in good health.

The chain is built from TRBV7-2 and TRBJ2-6, with no clear D. From germline, CDR1 is SGHTA and CDR2 FQGNSA. With 1 base removed from V and 4 bases from J, the gap between germline ends came to 8 bases. The CDR3 totals 15 residues. The CDR3 DNA sequence: TGTGCCAGCAGCTTAGGGCCAGTAGGGGCCAACGTCCTGACTTTC. This sequence encodes CASSLGPVGANVLTF.

This clonotype was observed at least ten times. The CDR3: CASSSDPAGADTQYF. CDR3 bases: TGTGCCAGCAGCTCCGACCCAGCAGGCGCAGATACGCAGTATTTT. The V and J genes are TRBV7-3 and TRBJ2-3; D unclear. CDR1 SGHTA and CDR2 FQGTGA come from the germline V gene. V shed 4 bases and J shed 4 bases, with 15 bases lying between them. The CDR3 is 15 amino acids. The variable domain in full, completed from reference TRBV7-3 and TRBJ2-3, reads GAGVSQTPSNKVTEKGKYVELRCDPISGHTALYWYRQSLGQGPEFLIYFQGTGAADDSGLPNDRFFAVRPEGSVSTLKIQRTERGDSAVYLCASSSDPAGADTQYFGPGTRLTVL.

This chain uses TRBV5-6 with TRBJ2-1, with 7 positions matching TRBD2. Losses at the gene ends were 1 base for V and 1 base for J; bases not matched to a gene: 8. This CDR3 has 17 amino acids. The V gene's germline CDR1 is SGHDT and CDR2 YYEEEE. The CDR3 is CASSLYAGVLSYNEQFF. CDR3 DNA: TGTGCCAGCAGCTTGTATGCGGGGGTCCTATCCTACAATGAGCAGTTCTTC.

This clonotype was seen only a few times. The J gene is TRBJ2-5, the V gene TRBV5-1; 12 bases match TRBD2. Trimming cost V 5 bases and J 5 bases; bases outside gene matches: 7. The CDR3 runs 15 residues. CDR1 and CDR2 (germline): SGHRS, YFSETQ. The DNA for the CDR3 is TGCGCCAGCAGATTACTAGCGGGGGGTGAGGAGACCCAGTACTTC. This gives the protein CASRLLAGGEETQYF.

This clonotype is a singleton in its sample. This may stem from a read error, because a much larger clone lies one nucleotide away. The J gene is TRBJ1-2, the V gene TRBV24-1; D is uncertain. The CDR3 is made up of 17 amino acids. Trimming took off 4 bases at V and 0 bases at J, with 17 bases between the two ends. The germline CDR1 and CDR2 sequences are KGHDR and SFDVKD. Here the CDR3 DNA reads TGTGCCACCAGTGAGGCCGGGCCTACTGTAGCTAACTATGGCTACACCTTC. It specifies CATSEAGPTVANYGYTF.

V is TRBV27 and J is TRBJ2-3, with a possible D match to TRBD1 (6 bases). Per the germline V gene, CDR1 is MNHEY and CDR2 is SMNVEV (reference sequence). This CDR3 is built from 13 residues. V was trimmed by 5 bases and J by 7 bases, leaving 13 bases between them. DNA for the CDR3: TGTGCCAGCAGTCCCCGGGACACGAATACGCAGTATTTT. Translated, it gives CASSPRDTNTQYF.

The chain couples TRBV3-1 to TRBJ1-2; D is undetermined. The germline V and J ends were trimmed by 0 bases and 6 bases, with 14 bases remaining between them. The V gene's germline CDR1 is LGHDT and CDR2 YNNKEL (reference sequence). The CDR3 runs to 15 residues. CDR3 protein: CASSQDLATLDGYTF. CDR3 nucleotides: TGTGCCAGCAGCCAAGATCTTGCGACGTTAGATGGCTACACCTTC. Combining the CDR3 with reference TRBV3-1 and TRBJ1-2 gives the whole variable domain DTAVSQTPKYLVTQMGNDKSIKCEQNLGHDTMYWYKQDSKKFLKIMFSYNNKELIINETVPNRFSPKSPDKAHLNLHINSLELGDSAVYFCASSQDLATLDGYTFGSGTRLTVV.

This clonotype has ten or more counts. The chain carries TRBV7-2 and TRBJ2-3, with 9 bases that match TRBD1. The germline CDR1 and CDR2 sequences are SGHTA and FQGNSA. This CDR3 is built from 15 residues. V trimming: 0 bases; J trimming: 6 bases; junction bases outside the gene matches: 4. The CDR3 DNA reads as TGTGCCAGCAGCTTAGCCGGACAGGGGCTGGATACGCAGTATTTT. As protein: CASSLAGQGLDTQYF.

This clonotype was detected many times. V usage is TRBV9 and J usage is TRBJ2-3, with TRBD2 as a possible D gene (6 bases). There are 15 residues in the CDR3. In germline, CDR1 is SGDLS, CDR2 YYNGEE. Trimming removed 0 bases from V and 1 base from J, with 9 bases in between. The CDR3 coding sequence is TGTGCCAGCAGCGTAGAAGGCGGGGGCACAGATACGCAGTATTTT. As protein: CASSVEGGGTDTQYF.

The V call is TRBV11-2, the J call TRBJ2-1; D is ambiguous. CDR1 and CDR2 (germline): SGHAT, FQNNGV. This CDR3 comprises 15 residues. Trimming pared 2 bases from V and 5 bases from J, leaving 13 bases between. CDR3 DNA sequence: TGTGCCAGCAGCTTAAATGTAGATAAGAACAATGAGCAGTTCTTC. Residues: CASSLNVDKNNEQFF.